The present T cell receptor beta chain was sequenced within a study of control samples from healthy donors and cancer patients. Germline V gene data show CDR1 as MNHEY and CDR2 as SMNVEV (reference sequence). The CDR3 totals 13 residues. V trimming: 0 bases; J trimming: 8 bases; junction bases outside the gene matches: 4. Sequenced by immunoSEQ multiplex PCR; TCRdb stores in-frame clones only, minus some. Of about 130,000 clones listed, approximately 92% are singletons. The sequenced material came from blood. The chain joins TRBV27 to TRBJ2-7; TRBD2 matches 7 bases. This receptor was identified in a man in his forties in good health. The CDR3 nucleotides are TGTGCCAGCAGTTTATCTCAGCGGGATAAGCAGTACTTC. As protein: CASSLSQRDKQYF.